This TCR beta chain is drawn from a study of blood T cell repertoires in COVID-19. Study details: The samples span acute and convalescent COVID-19 from the United States, Italy and Spain.

Patients at the Seattle site were enrolled during active infection and followed longitudinally. Original handling: The authors estimated nucleated cell counts from reference gene primer amplification. TCRdb's copy holds only in-frame clones and misses some; the assay was immunoSEQ multiplex PCR. D and trimming were read from the DNA, whereas the V and J calls and clone size are those reported in that table. Of around 400,000 clones in the sample, more than 75% are singletons; the top ten hold 2.3%. The CDR3 is 16 amino acids. Unmatched junction bases numbered 10, after V lost 1 base and J lost 6 bases. Germline V lookup: CDR1 SGHRS, CDR2 YFSETQ.

The sample taken for sequencing was peripheral blood. The genes are TRBV5-1 and TRBJ2-3; 8 nucleotides align to TRBD2. This TCR came from a woman aged 60-75 years with COVID-19, enrolled during active disease. This chain's CDR3 is CASSLRGNSGDDTQYF. DNA of the CDR3: TGCGCCAGCAGCTTGCGGGGTAATAGCGGGGACGATACGCAGTATTTT.